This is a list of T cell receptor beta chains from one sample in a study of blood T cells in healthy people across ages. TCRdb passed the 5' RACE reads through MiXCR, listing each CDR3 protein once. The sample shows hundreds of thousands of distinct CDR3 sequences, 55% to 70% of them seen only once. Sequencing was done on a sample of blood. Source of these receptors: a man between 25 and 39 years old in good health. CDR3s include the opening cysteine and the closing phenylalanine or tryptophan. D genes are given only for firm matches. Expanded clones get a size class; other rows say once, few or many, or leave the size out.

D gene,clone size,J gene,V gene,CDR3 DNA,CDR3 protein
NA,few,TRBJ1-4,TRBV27,TGTGCCAGCAGCTACTCCAGGGGTAATGAAAAACTGTTTTTT,CASSYSRGNEKLFF
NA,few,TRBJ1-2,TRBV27,TGTGCCAGCAGACTCGAACAGGGTTCTTACTATGGCTACACCTTC,CASRLEQGSYYGYTF
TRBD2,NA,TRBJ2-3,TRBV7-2,TGTGCCAGCAGCTGGACTAGCGAAGGCACAGATACGCAGTATTTT,CASSWTSEGTDTQYF
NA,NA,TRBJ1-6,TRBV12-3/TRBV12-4,TGTGCCAGCAGCCCAGGGGTCTATAATTCACCCCTCCACTTT,CASSPGVYNSPLHF
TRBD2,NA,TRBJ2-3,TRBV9,TGTGCCAGCAGCGGACTAGCGGAAGATACGCAGTATTTT,CASSGLAEDTQYF
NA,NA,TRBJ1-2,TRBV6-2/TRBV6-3,TGTGCCAGCAGGACAGGAGTTCCCTATGGCTACACCTTC,CASRTGVPYGYTF
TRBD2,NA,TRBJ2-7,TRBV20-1,TGCAGTGCTAGAGAGGGGACTAGCGGGAAGTTGGCCTACGAGCAGTACTTC,CSAREGTSGKLAYEQYF
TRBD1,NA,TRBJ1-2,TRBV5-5,TGTGCCAGCAGCTTCACAGGGGGCGCAGGTGGTGGCTACACCTTC,CASSFTGGAGGGYTF
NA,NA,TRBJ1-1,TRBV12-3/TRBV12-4,TGTGCCAGCAGTTATGCGAACACTGAAGCTTTCTTT,CASSYANTEAFF
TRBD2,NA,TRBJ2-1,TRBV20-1,TGCAGTGCTACGGGACTTGCGGGGGGATCACGTACCAATGAGCAGTTCTTC,CSATGLAGGSRTNEQFF
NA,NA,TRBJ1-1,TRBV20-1,TGCAGTGCTAGTTTGGGATACTCTGAAGCTTTCTTT,CSASLGYSEAFF
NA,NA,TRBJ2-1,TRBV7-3,TGTGCCAGCAGCTTTGGGACCCGCTTGGATGAGCAGTTCTTC,CASSFGTRLDEQFF
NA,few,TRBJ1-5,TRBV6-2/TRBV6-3,TGTGCCAGCAGTTTAATAGGGGGAGGTAATCAGCCCCAGCATTTT,CASSLIGGGNQPQHF
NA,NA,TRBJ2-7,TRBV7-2,TGTGCCAGCAGCCTCACGACTAGTAGGTCCTACGAGCAGTACTTC,CASSLTTSRSYEQYF
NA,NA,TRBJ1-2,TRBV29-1,TGCAGCGTTGGTCTGGGGGCCAACCGGGTCTATGGCTACACCTTC,CSVGLGANRVYGYTF
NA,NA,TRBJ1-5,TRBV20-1,TGCAGTGCTAGGGAAGTGAATCAGCCCCAGCATTTT,CSAREVNQPQHF
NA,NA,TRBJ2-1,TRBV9,TGTGCCAGCAGCGTAGAGGAACTTGGTCAGTTCTTC,CASSVEELGQFF
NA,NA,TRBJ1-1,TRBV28,TGTGCCAGCAGTTTAGGGCAGTCGGGGACTGAAGCTTTCTTT,CASSLGQSGTEAFF
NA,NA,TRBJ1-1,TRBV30,TGTGCCTGGAGTGTCCGGCAGGGCCCCTTAATGAACACTGAAGCTTTCTTT,CAWSVRQGPLMNTEAFF
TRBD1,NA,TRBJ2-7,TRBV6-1,TGTGCCGGGGCATGGCAGGGGGCCTACGAGCAGTACTTC,CAGAWQGAYEQYF
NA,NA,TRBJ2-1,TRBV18,TGTGCCAGCTCACCACCAGGAACAATACAGCAGTTCTTC,CASSPPGTIQQFF
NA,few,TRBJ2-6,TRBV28,TGTGCCAGCAGTTTACGTATGGGGGCCAACGTCCTGACTTTC,CASSLRMGANVLTF
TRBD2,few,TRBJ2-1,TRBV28,TGTGCCAGCAGCCCCCCGGGGAGCGGGAGGACCGATGAGCAGTTCTTC,CASSPPGSGRTDEQFF
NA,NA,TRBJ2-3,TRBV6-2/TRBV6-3,TGTGCCAGCAGTGCGGTCAGGGGTACAGATACGCAGTATTTT,CASSAVRGTDTQYF
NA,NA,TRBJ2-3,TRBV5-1,TGCGCCAGCAGCTCAACAACACTTAGCACAGATACGCAGTATTTT,CASSSTTLSTDTQYF
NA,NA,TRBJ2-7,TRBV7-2,TGTGCCAGCAGCCCGCCAGGGGGGCTCTCCTACGAGCAGTACTTC,CASSPPGGLSYEQYF
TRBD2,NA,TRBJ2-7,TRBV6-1,TGTGCCAGCACCGAGACTAGCGGAAGCTACGAGCAGTACTTC,CASTETSGSYEQYF
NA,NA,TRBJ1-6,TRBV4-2,TGTGCCAGCAGCCAAGGGGGGATAGATTCACCCCTCCACTTT,CASSQGGIDSPLHF
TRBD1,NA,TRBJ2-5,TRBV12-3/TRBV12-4,TGTGCCAGCAGCTGGACAGGGGGAAACCTAGGGGAGGAAGAGACCCAGTACTTC,CASSWTGGNLGEEETQYF
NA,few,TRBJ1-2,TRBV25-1,TGTGCCAGCAGTGAGGGAAGTACAGGGTCGGTTTTTGGCTACACCTTC,CASSEGSTGSVFGYTF
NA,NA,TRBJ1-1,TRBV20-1,TGCAGTGCTAGAGAGGCGGGGATGAACACTGAAGCTTTCTTT,CSAREAGMNTEAFF
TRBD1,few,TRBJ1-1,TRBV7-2,TGTGCCAGCAGACTTACAGGGGACACTGAAGCTTTCTTT,CASRLTGDTEAFF
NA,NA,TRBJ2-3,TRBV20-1,TGCAGTGCTAGAGCGGGGTCCTTCCTTAGCACAGATACGCAGTATTTT,CSARAGSFLSTDTQYF
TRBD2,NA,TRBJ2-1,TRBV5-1,TGCGCCAGCAGCTTGGGTTTGACCAGCGGGGTATCGGATGAGCAGTTCTTC,CASSLGLTSGVSDEQFF
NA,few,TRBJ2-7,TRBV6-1,TGTGCCAGCAGGCCCGCTCCGGACACCGGTTCTTCCTACGAGCAGTACTTC,CASRPAPDTGSSYEQYF